A single TCR beta chain is shown here with its context. The sample is drawn from a study of shared clonotypes between healthy human individuals. Across the study: In total, the donors were a couple of women and three men aged 18 to 49.

Measured with immunoSEQ multiplex PCR; TCRdb has only the in-frame clones, and not every one. The table has around 940,000 clones, approximately 80% seen once. The sequenced material came from memory CD4+ T cells sorted from blood. Subset specified: CD45RA-negative fraction. The TCR sequence derives from a man in his late teens or twenties in good health.

CDR3 sequence reads: CASSISGTVPEKLFF. The CDR3 DNA follows: TGTGCCAGCAGCATATCCGGGACGGTTCCTGAAAAACTGTTTTTT. The chain couples TRBV9 to TRBJ1-4; possibly TRBD1 for D (5 bases). The germline gives CDR1 SGDLS, CDR2 YYNGEE. V dropped 4 bases and J dropped 7 bases, with 17 bases sitting between them. This CDR3 has 15 amino acids.